The next 16 T cell receptor beta chains were all read from a single sample in a study. TCRdb re-derived calls from the 5' RACE reads in MiXCR, one entry per CDR3 protein. The sample has about 23,000 distinct CDR3 sequences, less than 40% seen once. The material sequenced was tumor-infiltrating naive CD4+ T cells sorted from the breast tumor. Sample subset: naive CD4+ T cells, CD4+CD45RA+CD25-. Receptor source: a female donor with breast cancer.

Note on this clonotype: This may be a read error, as it is one base from a much larger clone. The V gene is TRBV6-6, the J gene TRBJ2-7; D possibly corresponds to TRBD1 (6 bases). The CDR3 extends over 11 amino acids. The germline CDR1 and CDR2 sequences are MNHNY and SVGAGI (reference sequence). The V gene lost 11 bases and the J gene lost 3 bases, with 11 bases spanning the gap. In DNA form, the CDR3 reads TGTGCCCCTCGCAGGGGCTACGAGCAGTACTTC. It yields the protein CAPRRGYEQYF.

As regards this clonotype: Germline and junction disagree at one end, which may indicate a read error. The rearrangement uses TRBV7-9 and TRBJ2-1, with 15 bases aligning to TRBD2. The germline gives CDR1 SEHNR, CDR2 FQNEAQ (reference sequence). This CDR3 comprises 18 residues. Here the CDR3 reads CASSRTSGRALTYKEQFF. The CDR3 DNA reads as TGTGCCAGCAGCAGGACTAGCGGGAGGGCCCTTACTTACAAGGAGCAGTTCTTC.

This clonotype is medium-sized. This chain connects TRBV6-5 to TRBJ2-3; 10 positions match TRBD2. V lost 2 bases, J lost 4 bases, and 3 bases stayed unmatched. This CDR3 has 15 residues. Germline V gives CDR1 MNHEY, CDR2 SVGAGI. The DNA of the CDR3 is TGTGCCAGCAGTTACGCTAGCGGGAGCCCAGATACGCAGTATTTT. Its translation: CASSYASGSPDTQYF.

Within the sample, this clonotype is medium-sized. The rearrangement links TRBV7-6 to TRBJ2-1; perhaps TRBD2 as D (6 bases). The germline V gene has CDR1 SGHVS and CDR2 FNYEAQ. The length of the CDR3 is 15 residues. V lost 3 bases to trimming and J lost 5 bases, with 14 bases between them. The CDR3 DNA sequence: TGTGCCAGCAGCTTTGAACTCGGGGGAGACAATGAGCAGTTCTTC. Translating gives CASSFELGGDNEQFF.

This clonotype has ten or more counts. The chain uses TRBV18 and TRBJ2-6, with D unresolved. This CDR3 contains 15 residues. Germline CDR1 and CDR2: KGHSH and LQKENI. The V end lost 2 bases, the J end lost 0 bases, and 5 bases lay between the germline ends. In nucleotides, the CDR3 is TGTGCCAGCTCACCAAGCATCTCTGGGGCCAACGTCCTGACTTTC. It encodes CASSPSISGANVLTF.

CDR3 in amino acids: CATSDQTIRRNEQFF. The CDR3 DNA reads as TGTGCCACCAGTGATCAGACTATCCGTAGGAATGAGCAGTTCTTC. This chain connects TRBV24-1 to TRBJ2-1; tentatively, D is TRBD2 (5 bases). The CDR3 is 15 residues long. Trimming stripped 3 bases from V and 7 bases from J, with 15 bases between. Germline V gene lookup returns CDR1 KGHDR and CDR2 SFDVKD.

This clonotype has only a few counts. The chain uses TRBV7-9 and TRBJ2-7; D call uncertain. With 1 base removed from V and 1 base from J, the gap between germline ends came to 8 bases. The length of the CDR3 is 14 residues. CDR1 is SEHNR, CDR2 FQNEAQ, per germline (reference sequence). CDR3 coding DNA: TGTGCCAGCAGCTTAGAGTACAGATCCTACGAGCAGTACTTC. Protein sequence: CASSLEYRSYEQYF.

Ten or more counts support this clonotype. This chain connects TRBV12-3 or TRBV12-4 to TRBJ1-1; D might be TRBD1 (5 bases). Trimming shortened V by 5 bases and J by 4 bases, and 14 bases separated the two germline ends. This CDR3 has 14 residues. The CDR3 protein is CASSLGPLGTEAFF. Here the CDR3 DNA reads TGTGCCAGCAGTCTGGGACCACTTGGCACTGAAGCTTTCTTT.

The gene calls are TRBV7-8 and TRBJ2-1; 8 bases match TRBD2. Germline V gene lookup returns CDR1 SGHVS and CDR2 FQNEAQ. The V gene end was trimmed by 5 bases and the J gene end by 8 bases; junction bases not matched to a gene: 8. The CDR3 totals 14 residues. This CDR3 is CASSPAAGADEQFF. For the CDR3, the DNA is TGTGCCAGCAGCCCTGCAGCGGGGGCCGATGAGCAGTTCTTC.

Many counts were recorded for this clonotype. This chain uses TRBV11-3 with TRBJ2-3; D gene ambiguous. There are 12 residues in the CDR3. V lost 5 bases to trimming and J lost 4 bases, with 7 bases between them. CDR1 SGHNT and CDR2 YENEEA come from the germline V gene. CDR3 in amino acids: CASSPGADTQYF. CDR3 in DNA: TGTGCCAGCAGCCCAGGAGCAGATACGCAGTATTTT.

A note on this clonotype: This clone may be a read error of a much larger clone one base away. V usage is TRBV20-1 and J usage is TRBJ1-2; D might be TRBD1 (5 bases). From germline, CDR1 is DFQATT and CDR2 SNEGSKA (reference sequence). The CDR3 consists of 13 residues. For the CDR3, the DNA is TGCAGTACTAGAGATCAAGGGGACTATGGCTACACCTTC. As protein: CSTRDQGDYGYTF.

About this clonotype itself: One junction end does not reproduce the germline sequence, and a read error may be involved. The chain joins TRBV20-1 to TRBJ2-1, with D maybe TRBD1 (5 bases). This CDR3 has 8 residues. Germline V gives CDR1 DFQATT, CDR2 SNEGSKA (reference sequence). Here the CDR3 DNA reads TGCAGTGCTTTGGGGCAGGGCTTC. Translation gives CSALGQGF.

This clonotype was seen repeatedly, ten times or more. In DNA form, the CDR3 reads TGTGCCAGCAGTTTGAACCCAAACCTCGGCGAGCAGTACTTC. The encoded protein is CASSLNPNLGEQYF. The rearrangement uses TRBV28 and TRBJ2-7; D is unresolved. Trimming shortened V by 3 bases and J by 6 bases, and 15 bases separated the two germline ends. The CDR3 has 14 amino acids. Per the germline V gene, CDR1 is MDHEN and CDR2 is SYDVKM. Using reference TRBV28 and TRBJ2-7 for the parts outside the CDR3, the full variable domain is DVKVTQSSRYLVKRTGEKVFLECVQDMDHENMFWYRQDPGLGLRLIYFSYDVKMKEKGDIPEGYSVSREKKERFSLILESASTNQTSMYLCASSLNPNLGEQYFGPGTRLTVT.

This clonotype was seen repeatedly, ten times or more. The J gene is TRBJ1-5, the V gene TRBV20-1; 8 bases agree with TRBD1. Trimming removed 4 bases from V and 2 bases from J; junction bases left unmatched: 16. The germline V gene has CDR1 DFQATT and CDR2 SNEGSKA (reference sequence). The CDR3 length is 18 residues. The DNA for the CDR3 is TGCAGTGCTATGGGGGCAGGGGGCGTTTGGTGGGGCAATCAGCCCCAGCATTTT. As protein: CSAMGAGGVWWGNQPQHF.

A note on this clonotype: The CDR3 does not close with the conserved phenylalanine or tryptophan, likely indicating a read error. No DNA is shown, since the ends of the CDR3 on it are uncertain; the CDR3 is the one TCRdb lists. The chain employs TRBV5-1 and TRBJ2-2; whether TRBD1, the table's D call, matches the DNA was not checked. Germline V gene lookup returns CDR1 SGHRS and CDR2 YFSETQ. The CDR3 comprises 15 residues, both ends counted. CDR3: CASSLRDTYTGELVS.

The chain couples TRBV20-1 to TRBJ2-1; D remains unclear. The CDR3 sequence is 16 residues long. V was cut by 0 bases and J by 0 bases, with 12 bases left in between. Germline values: CDR1 DFQATT, CDR2 SNEGSKA (reference sequence). CDR3 sequence reads: CSARDHQLDSYNEQFF. The CDR3, as DNA: TGCAGTGCTAGAGATCATCAACTTGACTCCTACAATGAGCAGTTCTTC.